These 18 T cell receptor beta chains were all obtained from the same sample, sequenced in a study of technical replicates of blood from a few donors. The repertoire was sequenced with immunoSEQ multiplex PCR; TCRdb's copy has only in-frame clones and lacks some. The table lists just under 100,000 clones, about 95% of them singletons. The sequencing sample was made of T cells isolated from PBMCs. All receptors come from a human donor in good health.

This chain connects TRBV18 to TRBJ2-5; maybe TRBD1 (5 bases). The CDR3 loop spans 14 amino acids. V was clipped by 6 bases and J by 5 bases, with 16 bases between them. The germline gives CDR1 KGHSH, CDR2 LQKENI. CDR3 loop: CASSQRGPWETQYF. The DNA of the CDR3 is TGTGCCAGCTCTCAAAGGGGTCCTTGGGAGACCCAGTACTTC.

This chain uses TRBV5-1 with TRBJ2-5; the D gene is possibly TRBD2 (5 bases). The germline gives CDR1 SGHRS, CDR2 YFSETQ. The CDR3 runs to 13 residues. Trimming left V 4 bases short and J 2 bases short, with 9 bases between. CDR3 sequence (DNA): TGCGCCAGCAGCGCGGACTCTCAAGAGACCCAGTACTTC. Residues: CASSADSQETQYF.

This clone was seen just once. The J gene is TRBJ1-2, the V gene TRBV13, with no clear D. CDR1 and CDR2 (germline): PRHDT, FYEKMQ (reference sequence). CDR3 size: 14 residues. The V end was cut by 4 bases, the J end by 2 bases, with 11 bases between. The CDR3 region is CASSSFDKNYGYTF. DNA of the CDR3: TGTGCCAGCAGCTCCTTCGACAAGAACTATGGCTACACCTTC.

This chain joins TRBV27 and TRBJ1-2; TRBD1 matches at 7 bases. This CDR3 contains 14 residues. Germline CDR1 is MNHEY and CDR2 is SMNVEV (reference sequence). V gave up 5 bases and J gave up 2 bases; unmatched junction bases: 5. CDR3: CASSTIQGNYGYTF. As DNA, the CDR3 is TGTGCCAGCAGTACCATACAGGGGAACTATGGCTACACCTTC.

J is TRBJ1-2 and V is TRBV19; 7 nucleotides agree with TRBD1. Germline CDR1 and CDR2: LNHDA and SQIVND (reference sequence). The V gene end was trimmed by 4 bases and the J gene end by 10 bases; junction bases not matched to a gene: 12. The CDR3 is made up of 14 amino acids. The CDR3 sequence: CASSRLVTGMAYTF. The CDR3 coding sequence is TGTGCCAGTAGTAGACTTGTGACAGGGATGGCCTACACCTTC.

The J gene is TRBJ1-2, the V gene TRBV5-1; TRBD1 is a possible D gene (5 bases). V lost 4 bases and J lost 8, with 15 bases in between. In germline, CDR1 is SGHRS, CDR2 YFSETQ. CDR3 length equals 13 residues. The CDR3 sequence: CASSTTVVRGYTF. The CDR3 coding sequence is TGCGCCAGCAGCACGACAGTCGTAAGGGGCTACACCTTC.

V gene TRBV9 combines with J gene TRBJ1-6; D is uncertain. Germline V gene sequence: CDR1 SGDLS, CDR2 YYNGEE. V lost 4 bases, J lost 11 bases, and 10 bases lay in between. The CDR3 is made up of 12 amino acids. Here the CDR3 reads CASSPQAAPLHF. CDR3 bases: TGTGCCAGCAGCCCTCAAGCGGCACCCCTCCACTTT.

This chain joins TRBV5-1 and TRBJ2-3, with D tentatively TRBD2 (6 bases). The germline CDR1 and CDR2 sequences are SGHRS and YFSETQ. V lost 0 bases and J lost 0, with 11 bases in between. The CDR3 loop spans 16 amino acids. CDR3 loop: CASSLGRSGSTDTQYF. The CDR3 nucleotides are TGCGCCAGCAGCTTGGGCCGGAGCGGGAGCACAGATACGCAGTATTTT.

The V call is TRBV5-6, the J call TRBJ2-3, with D perhaps TRBD2 (6 bases). CDR1 is SGHDT, CDR2 YYEEEE, per germline. Trimming pared 5 bases from V and 0 bases from J, leaving 16 bases between. CDR3 length: 16 amino acids. This CDR3 reads CASRLIGDSSTDTQYF. DNA for the CDR3: TGTGCCAGCAGGCTCATTGGGGACTCTAGCACAGATACGCAGTATTTT.

The chain uses TRBV6-5 and TRBJ1-1; D unclear. With 4 bases removed from V and 2 bases from J, the gap between germline ends came to 8 bases. The CDR3 spans 13 residues. Germline V gene sequence: CDR1 MNHEY, CDR2 SVGAGI. The DNA for the CDR3 is TGTGCCAGCAGTTCGCGTTCTAACACTGAAGCTTTCTTT. This encodes CASSSRSNTEAFF.

V gene TRBV5-1 combines with J gene TRBJ2-1, with TRBD2 matching over 13 bases. Losses at the gene ends were 0 bases for V and 0 bases for J; bases not matched to a gene: 6. This CDR3 comprises 19 residues. The germline gives CDR1 SGHRS, CDR2 YFSETQ. Here the CDR3 reads CASSLGTSGSPSSYNEQFF. For the CDR3, the DNA is TGCGCCAGCAGCTTGGGGACTAGCGGGAGTCCGAGCTCCTACAATGAGCAGTTCTTC.

The rearrangement links TRBV19 to TRBJ1-4; 10 positions match TRBD1. The CDR3 extends over 14 amino acids. Trimming cost V 4 bases and J 8 bases; bases outside gene matches: 4. In germline, CDR1 is LNHDA, CDR2 SQIVND (reference sequence). CDR3 nucleotides: TGTGCCAGTAGTAGACAGGGGGCGGTCGAAAAACTGTTTTTT. Protein: CASSRQGAVEKLFF.

The rearrangement uses TRBV4-1 and TRBJ2-7; 9 bases are a match to TRBD2. V was clipped by 3 bases and J by 1 base; unmatched bases: 4. This CDR3 is 15 amino acids long. Germline CDR1 is MGHRA and CDR2 is YSYEKL. The CDR3: CASSQGAGGSYEQYF. As DNA, the CDR3 is TGCGCCAGCAGCCAGGGAGCGGGGGGATCCTACGAGCAGTACTTC.

The chain carries TRBV11-2 and TRBJ2-5; TRBD2 agrees at 14 bases. CDR1 SGHAT and CDR2 FQNNGV come from the germline V gene. This CDR3 is 15 amino acids long. V was clipped by 3 bases and J by 4 bases; unmatched bases: 1. The CDR3 sequence is CASSLTSGRGETQYF. The CDR3 region has the DNA TGTGCCAGCAGCTTGACTAGCGGGAGGGGAGAGACCCAGTACTTC.

The CDR3 region is CASSFVGLAPYEQYF. CDR3 coding DNA: TGTGCCAGCAGCTTCGTTGGTCTAGCTCCCTACGAGCAGTACTTC. The chain couples TRBV5-4 to TRBJ2-7; D possibly corresponds to TRBD2 (5 bases). The CDR3 length is 15 residues. The ends were cut back, 2 bases at V and 2 bases at J, with 14 bases in the middle. Germline V gene data show CDR1 as SGHNT and CDR2 as YYREEE (reference sequence).

The V gene is TRBV18, the J gene TRBJ2-7; no clear D gene. Trimming took 0 bases from V and 6 from J, leaving 9 bases between them. Per germline, CDR1 KGHSH and CDR2 LQKENI. This CDR3 spans 13 amino acids. The CDR3 loop reads CASSPPSLSEQYF. The CDR3 nucleotides read TGTGCCAGCTCACCACCGTCTCTGTCCGAGCAGTACTTC.

CDR3 loop: CASTNKGLNTEAFF. The CDR3 DNA reads as TGTGCCAGCACCAACAAGGGGCTGAACACTGAAGCTTTCTTT. The chain carries TRBV5-6 and TRBJ1-1; perhaps TRBD1 as D (5 bases). V lost 6 bases and J lost 0, with 12 bases in between. The CDR3 loop spans 14 amino acids. CDR1 and CDR2 from the germline V gene are SGHDT and YYEEEE.

The chain has TRBV7-8 and TRBJ2-3; 12 positions match TRBD2. V lost 2 bases to trimming and J lost 4 bases; unmatched junction nucleotides: 13. From germline, CDR1 is SGHVS and CDR2 FQNEAQ. The CDR3 loop spans 19 amino acids. CDR3 bases: TGTGCCAGCAGCTTACGAGCTAGCGGGGGGGCCGATCCGTCAGATACGCAGTATTTT. It codes for CASSLRASGGADPSDTQYF.